The next 16 T cell receptor beta chains were all read from a single sample in a study of technical replicates of blood from a few donors. Profiling relied on immunoSEQ multiplex PCR, and the TCRdb table lists in-frame clones only, not all of them. The sample consists of around 80,000 clones, roughly 98% of them appearing once. Sequencing was done on a sample of T cells isolated from PBMCs. All receptors come from a human donor in good health.

The CDR3 loop reads CASSETSGGAPNAAQYF. In DNA, the CDR3 is TGTGCCAGCAGTGAAACTAGCGGGGGGGCCCCCAATGCGGCCCAGTACTTC. The J gene is TRBJ2-5, the V gene TRBV2, with 13 positions matching TRBD2. The CDR3 contains 17 residues. Per germline, CDR1 SNHLY and CDR2 FYNNEI. Trimming took 2 bases from V and 9 from J; bases not matched to a gene: 12.

The chain links TRBV7-6 to TRBJ2-5; 8 bases are a match to TRBD2. Germline CDR1 and CDR2: SGHVS and FNYEAQ. The CDR3 loop spans 16 amino acids. After removal of 1 base from V and 5 bases from J, the junction contained 9 bases not matched to a gene. The CDR3 reads CASSLGFSGTRETQYF. The CDR3 region has the DNA TGTGCCAGCAGCTTAGGGTTTAGCGGGACTCGGGAGACCCAGTACTTC.

This clone was seen once. The chain couples TRBV15 to TRBJ1-1, with D uncertain. CDR3 length: 12 amino acids. With 0 bases removed from V and 5 bases from J, the gap between germline ends came to 4 bases. Per the germline V gene, CDR1 is LNHNV and CDR2 is YYDKDF (reference sequence). CDR3 amino acids: CATSRDGTEAFF. The DNA for the CDR3 is TGTGCCACCAGCAGAGACGGGACTGAAGCTTTCTTT.

The chain employs TRBV10-3 and TRBJ2-7; TRBD1 is a possible D gene (6 bases). This CDR3 region has 17 residues. Germline CDR1 reads ENHRY; CDR2 reads SYGVKD. Trimming took 1 base from V and 0 from J, leaving 16 bases between them. The CDR3: CAISEFILRDNSYEQYF. DNA for the CDR3: TGTGCCATCAGTGAGTTTATACTCCGGGACAACTCCTACGAGCAGTACTTC.

This clone was recorded once. The genes are TRBV9 and TRBJ2-1; TRBD2 matches at 11 bases. This CDR3 comprises 19 residues. Germline-derived CDR1 and CDR2 are SGDLS and YYNGEE. V was clipped by 0 bases and J by 4 bases; unmatched bases: 12. The CDR3 reads CASSVDTSGRGSPYNEQFF. The CDR3 DNA is TGTGCCAGCAGCGTAGACACTAGCGGGAGAGGATCCCCGTACAATGAGCAGTTCTTC.

The chain combines TRBV10-2 with TRBJ2-1, with 8 bases fitting TRBD2. Trimming at V came to 4 bases and at J to 2 bases, leaving 19 bases not matched to a gene. This CDR3 is 20 amino acids long. CDR1 and CDR2 (germline): WSHSY, SAAADI. CDR3 DNA sequence: TGCGCCAGCAGTGGGGATGTTGAGGCGGGAGGCTGGACGGCCTACAATGAGCAGTTCTTC. Amino acid sequence: CASSGDVEAGGWTAYNEQFF.

J is TRBJ2-3 and V is TRBV10-3, with 8 positions matching TRBD1. CDR1 ENHRY and CDR2 SYGVKD come from the germline V gene. With 0 bases clipped from V and 1 base from J, the junction kept 0 bases outside the gene matches. CDR3 length: 15 residues. CDR3 DNA sequence: TGTGCCATCAGTGAGTCGGACAGGGGCACAGATACGCAGTATTTT. The encoded protein is CAISESDRGTDTQYF.

This sequence joins TRBV4-1 and TRBJ2-2; no clear D gene. Deletions cut 8 bases from V and 7 bases from J, with 11 bases between. From germline, CDR1 is MGHRA and CDR2 YSYEKL. The CDR3 is 12 residues long. CDR3: CASGQVHGELFF. CDR3 sequence (DNA): TGCGCCAGCGGGCAGGTTCACGGGGAGCTGTTTTTT.

The rearrangement joins TRBV4-1 to TRBJ1-6, with D unresolved. The CDR3 contains 12 residues. Germline lookup yields CDR1 MGHRA and CDR2 YSYEKL. The ends were cut back, 4 bases at V and 12 bases at J, with 10 bases in the middle. DNA for the CDR3: TGCGCCAGCAGCCTCTCCGGTGTACCCCTCCACTTT. It yields the protein CASSLSGVPLHF.

The chain carries TRBV9 and TRBJ1-1; D gene uncertain. Per germline, CDR1 SGDLS and CDR2 YYNGEE. This CDR3 region has 12 residues. V dropped 4 bases and J dropped 6 bases, with 10 bases sitting between them. As DNA, the CDR3 is TGTGCCAGCAGCCCGAGTGGAGCTGAAGCTTTCTTT. As protein: CASSPSGAEAFF. Using reference TRBV9 and TRBJ1-1 for the parts outside the CDR3, the full variable domain is DSGVTQTPKHLITATGQRVTLRCSPRSGDLSVYWYQQSLDQGLQFLIQYYNGEERAKGNILERFSAQQFPDLHSELNLSSLELGDSALYFCASSPSGAEAFFGQGTRLTVV.

The chain has TRBV6-5 and TRBJ1-1; 7 bases align to TRBD1. The germline CDR1 and CDR2 sequences are MNHEY and SVGAGI. This CDR3 contains 15 residues. Unmatched junction bases numbered 6, after V lost 4 bases and J lost 1 base. In nucleotides, the CDR3 is TGTGCCAGCAGTTCCGCGGACAGGCCGAACACTGAAGCTTTCTTT. Protein sequence: CASSSADRPNTEAFF.

This CDR3 reads CASSLIAGAPDTQYF. CDR3 DNA sequence: TGTGCCAGCAGTTTAATAGCGGGAGCACCAGATACGCAGTATTTT. The chain links TRBV27 to TRBJ2-3, with 9 bases identical to TRBD2. Germline CDR1 MNHEY, CDR2 SMNVEV (reference sequence). This CDR3 is built from 15 residues. V lost 2 bases, J lost 4 bases, and 4 bases stayed unmatched.

This chain uses TRBV19 with TRBJ2-5; the D gene is possibly TRBD1 (6 bases). Germline V gene sequence: CDR1 LNHDA, CDR2 SQIVND (reference sequence). Trimming removed 10 bases from V and 1 base from J, with 13 bases in between. The CDR3 length is 13 residues. This chain's CDR3 is CATADRLQETQYF. CDR3 coding DNA: TGTGCCACTGCCGACAGGCTCCAAGAGACCCAGTACTTC.

The V gene is TRBV11-2, the J gene TRBJ2-1, with D possibly TRBD2 on 6 matching bases. V gave up 6 bases and J gave up 9 bases, with 24 bases separating them. The V gene's germline CDR1 is SGHAT and CDR2 FQNNGV. The CDR3 has 16 residues. CDR3 nucleotide sequence: TGTGCCAGCAGGGCCATCGGCAGGGAGGACCTAAGTGAGCAGTTCTTC. Translated: CASRAIGREDLSEQFF.

The rearrangement links TRBV27 to TRBJ2-5; the D gene is possibly TRBD2 (5 bases). CDR3 length: 15 residues. V was shortened by 4 bases and J by 1 base, with 13 bases between the two germline ends. The germline CDR1 and CDR2 sequences are MNHEY and SMNVEV (reference sequence). CDR3 coding DNA: TGTGCCAGCAGTTCCCAAGAGGGATCCCAAGAGACCCAGTACTTC. It codes for CASSSQEGSQETQYF.

The genes are TRBV5-1 and TRBJ2-7; TRBD1 is a possible D gene (6 bases). Germline assignment: CDR1 SGHRS and CDR2 YFSETQ. With 1 base removed from V and 5 bases from J, the gap between germline ends came to 13 bases. The CDR3 length is 14 residues. CDR3: CASSLMGAGDEQYF. The CDR3, as DNA: TGCGCCAGCAGCTTGATGGGGGCTGGGGACGAGCAGTACTTC.